The 26 T cell receptor beta chains presented below share a single source sample, sequenced in a study of shared T cell receptors in the human thymus. The table came from immunoSEQ multiplex PCR; TCRdb's copy has only in-frame clones and leaves some out. The profile covers roughly 700,000 clones, with around nine tenths appearing a single time and approximately 0.01% taken by the ten largest. The same data also went into a second study, on human thymus T cells.

Sequencing was done on a sample of thymocytes. These receptors were collected from a boy under three years old with a congenital heart defect.

The chain has TRBV2 and TRBJ2-3; tentative D call: TRBD2 (9 bases). The germline V gene encodes CDR1 SNHLY and CDR2 FYNNEI. The CDR3 totals 22 residues. V lost 5 bases, J lost 1 base, and 34 bases lay in between. Written as DNA, the CDR3 is TGTGCCAGCAGTTCCCCAGAACGCACCGGGACAGGAACTAGCGGGCGCACAGATACGCAGTATTTT. This sequence encodes CASSSPERTGTGTSGRTDTQYF.

This clone came up once. The genes are TRBV7-2 and TRBJ2-7; TRBD1 matches 8 bases. This CDR3 is 13 amino acids long. CDR1 and CDR2 from the germline V gene are SGHTA and FQGNSA. V was clipped by 3 bases and J by 12 bases; unmatched bases: 10. CDR3 protein: CASSLEPGGAPYF. The CDR3 DNA follows: TGTGCCAGCAGCTTGGAACCAGGGGGCGCGCCGTACTTC.

This sequence joins TRBV7-9 and TRBJ1-4; 8 positions match TRBD1. The CDR3 contains 15 residues. V was pared by 4 bases and J by 4 bases, with 5 bases of the junction left unmatched. Germline V lookup: CDR1 SEHNR, CDR2 FQNEAQ (reference sequence). The DNA for the CDR3 is TGTGCCAGCAGCTCCAGGGGGCATGGTAATGAAAAACTGTTTTTT. Protein: CASSSRGHGNEKLFF.

The CDR3 sequence is CASSFKGYEQYF. CDR3 DNA: TGTGCCAGCAGTTTTAAGGGGTACGAGCAGTACTTC. The chain carries TRBV27 and TRBJ2-7, with D maybe TRBD1 (5 bases). The CDR3 sequence is 12 residues long. Germline CDR1 is MNHEY and CDR2 is SMNVEV (reference sequence). The V and J ends lost 3 bases and 4 bases respectively, with 7 bases between them.

The rearrangement joins TRBV9 to TRBJ1-1; perhaps TRBD1 as D (5 bases). The CDR3 length is 14 residues. Trimming left V 3 bases short and J 5 bases short, with 14 bases between. CDR1 is SGDLS, CDR2 YYNGEE, per germline. The CDR3 DNA sequence: TGTGCCAGCAGCGAGGTCGGATCAGGGACTGAAGCTTTCTTT. Its protein product is CASSEVGSGTEAFF.

The chain links TRBV9 to TRBJ2-2, with D perhaps TRBD1 (6 bases). Trimming left V 5 bases short and J 7 bases short, with 12 bases between. The V gene's germline CDR1 is SGDLS and CDR2 YYNGEE. The CDR3 extends over 13 amino acids. CDR3 amino acids: CASRRGGVGELFF. The CDR3 DNA is TGTGCCAGCAGAAGAGGGGGAGTCGGGGAGCTGTTTTTT.

The J gene is TRBJ1-2, the V gene TRBV30; 8 bases are a match to TRBD1. This CDR3 comprises 19 residues. Germline loops: CDR1 GTSNPN, CDR2 SVGIG (reference sequence). The trim removed 0 bases at V and 4 bases at J, leaving 19 bases unmatched. As DNA, the CDR3 is TGTGCCTGGAGTGTGGGGGGCGGGGGTCCGCAGGGGGCGAGCTATGGCTACACCTTC. This sequence encodes CAWSVGGGGPQGASYGYTF.

CDR3 sequence reads: CASSLGHYSCNQPQHF. The DNA of the CDR3 is TGTGCCAGCAGCCTTGGACACTATTCCTGCAATCAGCCCCAGCATTTT. This sequence joins TRBV28 and TRBJ1-5, with a tentative D call TRBD1 (5 bases). The V end was cut by 6 bases, the J end by 2 bases, with 17 bases between. CDR1 MDHEN and CDR2 SYDVKM come from the germline V gene. CDR3 length equals 16 residues.

J is TRBJ2-7 and V is TRBV7-2; tentatively, D is TRBD1 (6 bases). Trimming cost V 5 bases and J 2 bases, with 16 bases left between them. Looked up from germline, CDR1 is SGHTA and CDR2 is FQGNSA. The length of the CDR3 is 15 residues. The CDR3, as DNA: TGTGCCAGCAGCATACAAGAGGGGGAACCCTACGAGCAGTACTTC. It yields the protein CASSIQEGEPYEQYF.

The chain links TRBV4-3 to TRBJ1-1, with 9 positions matching TRBD1. Germline values: CDR1 LGHNA, CDR2 YSLEER. The CDR3 is 17 residues long. V dropped 1 base and J dropped 0; count of bases not matched to a gene: 6. CDR3 in amino acids: CASSQVETGGMNTEAFF. CDR3 DNA sequence: TGCGCCAGCAGCCAAGTAGAGACAGGGGGGATGAACACTGAAGCTTTCTTT.

The V call is TRBV6-1, the J call TRBJ2-7; D may be TRBD1 (6 bases). Per germline, CDR1 MNHNS and CDR2 SASEGT. V lost 2 bases to trimming and J lost 3 bases, with 23 bases between them. The CDR3 runs to 18 residues. The CDR3 region is CASSESRRGIAPHYEQYF. The CDR3 region has the DNA TGTGCCAGCAGTGAAAGTCGCAGGGGAATAGCGCCACACTACGAGCAGTACTTC.

The rearrangement links TRBV14 to TRBJ2-3; 11 nucleotides align to TRBD1. Germline V CDR1 and CDR2: SGHDN, FVKESK. This CDR3 region has 18 residues. The V gene end was trimmed by 0 bases and the J gene end by 3 bases; junction bases not matched to a gene: 8. CDR3: CASSQDLGTGGMTDTQYF. The CDR3 DNA is TGTGCCAGCAGCCAAGATCTAGGGACAGGGGGTATGACAGATACGCAGTATTTT.

CDR3 sequence: CASSLRGLAGRYNEQFF. The CDR3 nucleotides are TGTGCCAGCAGCTTAAGGGGACTAGCGGGGAGGTACAATGAGCAGTTCTTC. V gene TRBV7-8 combines with J gene TRBJ2-1, with 13 bases matching TRBD2. The CDR3 is made up of 17 amino acids. CDR1 is SGHVS and CDR2 is FQNEAQ in the germline V gene. V trimming: 2 bases; J trimming: 4 bases; junction bases outside the gene matches: 5.

This sequence joins TRBV11-2 and TRBJ2-5; 8 nucleotides line up with TRBD1. TRBJ2-7 matches the DNA end more closely, so the J call is doubtful. CDR3 length: 18 amino acids. Germline loops: CDR1 SGHAT, CDR2 FQNNGV. In DNA form, the CDR3 reads TGTGCCAGCAGCTTAGCCCTTCGCGTGACAGGGGAACGCTACGAGCAGTACTTC. Encoded protein: CASSLALRVTGERYEQYF.

V is TRBV28 and J is TRBJ2-3, with D perhaps TRBD1 (5 bases). Germline-derived CDR1 and CDR2 are MDHEN and SYDVKM. The CDR3 is 17 residues long. The V gene lost 3 bases and the J gene lost 0 bases, with 16 bases spanning the gap. The CDR3 bases are TGTGCCAGCAGTTTCACTCAGGGCCCCCTGAGCACAGATACGCAGTATTTT. It encodes CASSFTQGPLSTDTQYF.

This clone was recorded only once. CDR3 DNA: TGTGCCAGCAGTGAAGAGGGGGGGCTTGGCTACACCTTC. Encoded protein: CASSEEGGLGYTF. The chain carries TRBV6-1 and TRBJ1-2; tentatively, D is TRBD1 (6 bases). V lost 1 base, J lost 7 bases, and 10 bases lay in between. Germline CDR1 and CDR2: MNHNS and SASEGT. The CDR3 is 13 residues long.

This chain uses TRBV28 with TRBJ2-2, with TRBD2 matching over 7 bases. Unmatched junction bases numbered 6, after V lost 6 bases and J lost 2 bases. Germline lookup yields CDR1 MDHEN and CDR2 SYDVKM. CDR3 length: 15 residues. CDR3 bases: TGTGCCAGCAGGTTGGGACTATCCAACACCGGGGAGCTGTTTTTT. This sequence encodes CASRLGLSNTGELFF.

The gene calls are TRBV5-1 and TRBJ2-1, with D perhaps matching TRBD2 (6 bases). The CDR3 is 16 amino acids. The ends were cut back, 5 bases at V and 5 bases at J, with 20 bases in the middle. Germline values: CDR1 SGHRS, CDR2 YFSETQ. The CDR3: CASSRRGRKGDNEQFF. DNA for the CDR3: TGCGCCAGCAGTCGGCGGGGTCGGAAGGGTGACAATGAGCAGTTCTTC.

This sequence joins TRBV12-5 and TRBJ2-7, with D possibly TRBD2 on 5 matching bases. The CDR3 has 17 amino acids. The V and J ends lost 0 bases and 2 bases respectively, with 17 bases between them. Germline loops: CDR1 LGHNT, CDR2 FRNRAP. DNA for the CDR3: TGTGCTAGTGGTTTGGTACGTGGGAGCGAACTAACCTACGAGCAGTACTTC. As protein: CASGLVRGSELTYEQYF.

The V call is TRBV20-1, the J call TRBJ2-1; D not certain. Trimming took 8 bases from V and 9 from J, leaving 5 bases between them. Germline V gives CDR1 DFQATT, CDR2 SNEGSKA (reference sequence). The CDR3 length is 8 residues. The CDR3 DNA is TGCAGTATCAGTGAGCAGTTCTTC. This codes for CSISEQFF.

The CDR3 loop is CASSGDRVGEQYF. The CDR3 DNA reads as TGTGCCAGCAGTGGGGACAGGGTGGGCGAGCAGTACTTC. The chain couples TRBV6-1 to TRBJ2-7; 9 nucleotides line up with TRBD1. Trimming at V came to 4 bases and at J to 6 bases, leaving 4 bases not matched to a gene. The CDR3 extends over 13 amino acids. CDR1 is MNHNS and CDR2 is SASEGT in the germline V gene.

The V gene is TRBV12-5, the J gene TRBJ2-1, with 12 bases lining up with TRBD2. The length of the CDR3 is 19 residues. V lost 1 base to trimming and J lost 3 bases; unmatched junction nucleotides: 10. Looked up from germline, CDR1 is LGHNT and CDR2 is FRNRAP. CDR3 region: CASGLADRLAGAHYNEQFF. The CDR3 nucleotides are TGTGCTAGTGGTTTGGCCGACCGACTAGCGGGAGCCCACTACAATGAGCAGTTCTTC.

This rearrangement joins TRBV4-2 to TRBJ2-1; a weak D match, TRBD2 (5 bases). CDR1 and CDR2 (germline): LGHNA, YNFKEQ. V gave up 1 base and J gave up 0 bases, with 13 bases separating them. The CDR3 has 17 residues. CDR3 in amino acids: CASSQGFGGYSYNEQFF. For the CDR3, the DNA is TGTGCCAGCAGCCAAGGGTTTGGCGGGTACTCCTACAATGAGCAGTTCTTC.

V and J are TRBV2 and TRBJ2-2; 15 bases are a match to TRBD2. CDR1 and CDR2 (germline): SNHLY, FYNNEI. CDR3 length: 19 residues. V dropped 4 bases and J dropped 3; count of bases not matched to a gene: 9. As DNA, the CDR3 is TGTGCCAGCAGTGGAGGACTAGCGGGAGGGCCCTCTGACACCGGGGAGCTGTTTTTT. It codes for CASSGGLAGGPSDTGELFF.

This clone was seen a few times. The chain recombines TRBV10-1 with TRBJ2-3, with 10 positions matching TRBD2. This CDR3 has 15 amino acids. V lost 6 bases and J lost 3; bases outside the gene matches: 6. Germline V gene sequence: CDR1 WNHNN, CDR2 SYGVQD (reference sequence). CDR3 nucleotides: TGCGCCAGCAGCAGAGCGGGAGGGAGGACAGATACGCAGTATTTT. Amino acids: CASSRAGGRTDTQYF.

The chain has TRBV6-5 and TRBJ2-7; 8 nucleotides agree with TRBD1. CDR1 is MNHEY, CDR2 SVGAGI, per germline. The CDR3 contains 14 residues. V lost 0 bases, J lost 2 bases, and 0 bases stayed unmatched. CDR3 protein: CASSYSDRAYEQYF. In DNA, the CDR3 is TGTGCCAGCAGTTACTCGGACAGGGCCTACGAGCAGTACTTC.